These 28 T cell receptor beta chains share one sample of origin, sequenced in a study of coeliac disease. Method: immunoSEQ multiplex PCR; TCRdb's copy keeps in-frame clones and lacks some. This table has about 4,000 clones, 50% to 60% appearing once. The sequenced material came from lymphocytes from the gut lamina propria. Receptors were obtained from a man aged 65 to 79 without celiac disease.

The genes are TRBV2 and TRBJ2-1, with 7 nucleotides matching TRBD1. V gave up 9 bases and J gave up 4 bases; unmatched junction bases: 9. Germline CDR1 reads SNHLY; CDR2 reads FYNNEI. The CDR3 contains 14 residues. In nucleotides, the CDR3 is TGTGCCAGTCTTCCCGGGACAGAGTACAATGAGCAGTTCTTC. Protein sequence: CASLPGTEYNEQFF. The full variable domain, rest sourced from reference TRBV2 and TRBJ2-1, is EPEVTQTPSHQVTQMGQEVILRCVPISNHLYFYWYRQILGQKVEFLVSFYNNEISEKSEIFDDQFSVERPDGSNFTLKIRSTKLEDSAMYFCASLPGTEYNEQFFGPGTRLTVL.

V and J are TRBV19 and TRBJ2-1; the match to TRBD1 covers 7 bases. With V trimmed by 6 bases and J by 4 bases, 12 bases remained unmatched. Germline V gene lookup returns CDR1 LNHDA and CDR2 SQIVND (reference sequence). The CDR3 is 16 residues long. CDR3 nucleotide sequence: TGTGCCAGTAGACAGACAGGGTTGGTACCTTACAATGAGCAGTTCTTC. Protein product: CASRQTGLVPYNEQFF.

The V call is TRBV2, the J call TRBJ1-2, with 7 bases that match TRBD1. Germline V gene lookup returns CDR1 SNHLY and CDR2 FYNNEI. V lost 5 bases to trimming and J lost 4 bases; unmatched junction nucleotides: 7. The CDR3 has 14 amino acids. The CDR3 DNA follows: TGTGCCAGCAGTAGGGGACAGATTTTCTATGGCTACACCTTC. This translates into CASSRGQIFYGYTF.

This chain links TRBV5-4 with TRBJ1-3; 9 nucleotides agree with TRBD1. Germline V gene sequence: CDR1 SGHNT, CDR2 YYREEE (reference sequence). This CDR3 spans 15 amino acids. With 4 bases clipped from V and 3 bases from J, the junction kept 5 bases outside the gene matches. CDR3 loop: CASSVTGGGGNTIYF. The CDR3 DNA sequence: TGTGCCAGCAGCGTAACAGGGGGCGGTGGAAACACCATATATTTT.

This chain joins TRBV28 and TRBJ1-6; 8 positions match TRBD1. Germline trimming cut 5 bases from V and 7 bases from J; bases unmatched to any gene: 7. This CDR3 comprises 15 residues. Germline CDR1 is MDHEN and CDR2 is SYDVKM. The CDR3 DNA sequence: TGTGCCAGCAGTGCAGGGGGCGTATTGAATTCACCCCTCCACTTT. This encodes CASSAGGVLNSPLHF.

V is TRBV27 and J is TRBJ1-1; a possible D gene is TRBD1 (5 bases). Per the germline V gene, CDR1 is MNHEY and CDR2 is SMNVEV (reference sequence). The CDR3 has 14 residues. V lost 4 bases to trimming and J lost 5 bases, with 14 bases between them. CDR3 sequence (DNA): TGTGCCAGCAGTTCGCCGGGGGAGAGGACTGAAGCTTTCTTT. Its protein product is CASSSPGERTEAFF.

The chain uses TRBV6-5 and TRBJ1-2, with 9 bases that match TRBD1. Germline V gene sequence: CDR1 MNHEY, CDR2 SVGAGI. V was clipped by 6 bases and J by 5 bases; unmatched bases: 7. There are 14 residues in the CDR3. The CDR3: CASSFDRGAYGYTF. The CDR3 DNA follows: TGTGCCAGCAGCTTCGACAGGGGGGCTTATGGCTACACCTTC.

J is TRBJ2-5 and V is TRBV5-6; 15 bases map to TRBD2. In germline, CDR1 is SGHDT, CDR2 YYEEEE. The V segment lost 4 bases and the J segment 2 bases; nucleotides outside the gene matches: 3. CDR3 length: 16 residues. The DNA of the CDR3 is TGTGCCAGCAGCCCTGGACTAGCGGGGGGGCAAGAGACCCAGTACTTC. This sequence encodes CASSPGLAGGQETQYF.

This clone was counted a few times. The CDR3 DNA is TGTGCCAGCAGTTCCCAGGGTCTGGGGAACACTGAAGCTTTCTTT. It encodes CASSSQGLGNTEAFF. The chain couples TRBV2 to TRBJ1-1; a weak D match, TRBD1 (5 bases). CDR1 SNHLY and CDR2 FYNNEI come from the germline V gene. The CDR3 loop spans 15 amino acids. Trimming pared 5 bases from V and 1 base from J, leaving 14 bases between.

The chain recombines TRBV5-1 with TRBJ2-2; tentatively, D is TRBD2 (6 bases). The germline CDR1 and CDR2 sequences are SGHRS and YFSETQ. V was shortened by 2 bases and J by 4 bases, with 12 bases between the two germline ends. The CDR3 runs to 15 residues. DNA for the CDR3: TGCGCCAGCAGCTTTCGGGACTTGACCACCGGGGAGCTGTTTTTT. It encodes CASSFRDLTTGELFF.

This clone was found a few times. J is TRBJ2-2 and V is TRBV7-2, with 9 bases matching TRBD1. J was trimmed by 1 base and V by 5 bases; bases with no gene match: 5. Germline CDR1 and CDR2: SGHTA and FQGNSA. The length of the CDR3 is 16 residues. The CDR3 DNA sequence: TGTGCCAGCAGCCCGGGACAGGGCAGGAACACCGGGGAGCTGTTTTTT. Translating gives CASSPGQGRNTGELFF.

The chain carries TRBV6-1 and TRBJ2-3; a possible D gene is TRBD2 (5 bases). The CDR3 is made up of 13 amino acids. Germline CDR1 reads MNHNS; CDR2 reads SASEGT. V was pared by 7 bases and J by 2 bases, with 10 bases between. CDR3 protein: CASMRADTDTQYF. CDR3 DNA: TGTGCCAGCATGCGGGCAGACACAGATACGCAGTATTTT.

The chain is built from TRBV14 and TRBJ2-3, with D uncertain. This CDR3 has 14 residues. Germline assignment: CDR1 SGHDN and CDR2 FVKESK. V was trimmed by 5 bases and J by 0 bases, leaving 9 bases between them. The CDR3 DNA reads TGTGCCAGCAGCGTACTTTCTAGCACAGATACGCAGTATTTT. Its protein is CASSVLSSTDTQYF.

This clone was seen a few times. The J gene is TRBJ2-1, the V gene TRBV5-4; the match to TRBD1 covers 7 bases. Germline V gene data show CDR1 as SGHNT and CDR2 as YYREEE (reference sequence). CDR3 length: 15 amino acids. V dropped 5 bases and J dropped 0; count of bases not matched to a gene: 5. CDR3 residues: CASRPGTDSYNEQFF. DNA of the CDR3: TGTGCCAGCAGGCCCGGGACAGACTCCTACAATGAGCAGTTCTTC.

V is TRBV11-2 and J is TRBJ1-5; 7 bases map to TRBD1. CDR1 SGHAT and CDR2 FQNNGV come from the germline V gene. Germline trimming cut 1 base from V and 3 bases from J; bases unmatched to any gene: 6. This CDR3 has 16 residues. Here the CDR3 DNA reads TGTGCCAGCAGCTTAGGTGCGACAGGGAACAATCAGCCCCAGCATTTT. Its translation: CASSLGATGNNQPQHF.

The chain recombines TRBV11-3 with TRBJ2-7; D might be TRBD2 (5 bases). This CDR3 spans 14 amino acids. V was shortened by 1 base and J by 6 bases, with 13 bases between the two germline ends. CDR1 and CDR2 from the germline V gene are SGHNT and YENEEA. CDR3 DNA sequence: TGTGCCAGCAGCTTAGGGGAGACGGGCGGCGAGCAGTACTTC. It encodes CASSLGETGGEQYF.

The rearrangement joins TRBV11-2 to TRBJ2-6, with D possibly matching TRBD2 (6 bases). Germline CDR1 SGHAT, CDR2 FQNNGV. Deletions cut 1 base from V and 4 bases from J, with 14 bases between. The CDR3 length is 17 residues. CDR3 sequence reads: CASSLAPGTPGANVLTF. The CDR3 DNA is TGTGCCAGCAGCTTAGCGCCCGGGACTCCAGGGGCCAACGTCCTGACTTTC. Supplemented by reference TRBV11-2 and TRBJ2-6, the full variable domain reads EAGVAQSPRYKIIEKRQSVAFWCNPISGHATLYWYQQILGQGPKLLIQFQNNGVVDDSQLPKDRFSAERLKGVDSTLKIQPAKLEDSAVYLCASSLAPGTPGANVLTFGAGSRLTVL.

The chain carries TRBV28 and TRBJ2-2; TRBD1 agrees at 10 bases. Germline loops: CDR1 MDHEN, CDR2 SYDVKM. The CDR3 contains 16 residues. V shed 5 bases, J shed 2 bases, and the junction held 5 bases outside the gene matches. CDR3 coding DNA: TGTGCCAGCAGTGGGGGGGACAGGGGAAACACCGGGGAGCTGTTTTTT. Translating it yields CASSGGDRGNTGELFF. The whole variable domain, remainder taken from reference TRBV28 and TRBJ2-2, is DVKVTQSSRYLVKRTGEKVFLECVQDMDHENMFWYRQDPGLGLRLIYFSYDVKMKEKGDIPEGYSVSREKKERFSLILESASTNQTSMYLCASSGGDRGNTGELFFGEGSRLTVL.

This chain links TRBV7-2 with TRBJ1-2; D is unclear. CDR3 length: 14 residues. Germline assignment: CDR1 SGHTA and CDR2 FQGNSA. V gave up 1 base and J gave up 4 bases, with 10 bases separating them. As DNA, the CDR3 is TGTGCCAGCAGCTTAGGAGGGTCCCCCTATGGCTACACCTTC. Translating it yields CASSLGGSPYGYTF.

The chain uses TRBV30 and TRBJ1-4; TRBD1 is a possible D gene (5 bases). The germline V gene has CDR1 GTSNPN and CDR2 SVGIG (reference sequence). The V end lost 3 bases, the J end lost 8 bases, and 19 bases lay between the germline ends. The CDR3 has 15 residues. The CDR3 nucleotides read TGTGCCTGGAGACCAGGGCCCTCCCCAGGGGAAAAACTGTTTTTT. This translates into CAWRPGPSPGEKLFF. The complete variable domain, with remaining parts taken from reference TRBV30 and TRBJ1-4, reads SQTIHQWPATLVQPVGSPLSLECTVEGTSNPNLYWYRQAAGRGLQLLFYSVGIGQISSEVPQNLSASRPQDRQFILSSKKLLLSDSGFYLCAWRPGPSPGEKLFFGSGTQLSVL.

V gene TRBV7-6 combines with J gene TRBJ2-6; 10 nucleotides agree with TRBD1. The ends lost 4 bases at V and 12 bases at J; junction bases unmatched: 9. This CDR3 has 15 residues. From germline, CDR1 is SGHVS and CDR2 FNYEAQ. The CDR3 spells CASSSSTGQGSVLTF. The CDR3 DNA follows: TGTGCCAGCAGCTCATCTACGGGACAGGGGTCCGTCCTGACTTTC.

The CDR3 spells CASSLGGIDYGYTF. The CDR3 DNA is TGTGCCAGCAGTTTGGGAGGAATCGACTATGGCTACACCTTC. The chain has TRBV7-9 and TRBJ1-2; D is uncertain. The V gene lost 6 bases and the J gene lost 3 bases, with 14 bases spanning the gap. Germline V gives CDR1 SEHNR, CDR2 FQNEAQ (reference sequence). The CDR3 has 14 residues.

The V call is TRBV6-5, the J call TRBJ2-1, with TRBD2 matching over 10 bases. With V trimmed by 0 bases and J by 7 bases, 6 bases remained unmatched. CDR1 is MNHEY, CDR2 SVGAGI, per germline. The CDR3 spans 16 residues. The CDR3 here is CASSYSNSGGWNEQFF. The CDR3 DNA reads TGTGCCAGCAGTTACTCGAATAGCGGGGGGTGGAATGAGCAGTTCTTC.

J is TRBJ1-2 and V is TRBV6-1; a weak D match, TRBD1 (6 bases). The CDR3 covers 15 residues. CDR1 and CDR2 from the germline V gene are MNHNS and SASEGT. The germline V and J ends were trimmed by 5 bases and 8 bases, with 21 bases remaining between them. The CDR3 sequence: CASSKETGTPRGYTF. The CDR3 bases are TGTGCCAGCAGTAAAGAAACAGGGACCCCTCGCGGCTACACCTTC.

The chain employs TRBV5-5 and TRBJ1-1, with TRBD1 matching 8 bases. Germline lookup yields CDR1 SGHKS and CDR2 YYEKEE (reference sequence). The CDR3 runs to 12 residues. Losses at the gene ends were 4 bases for V and 6 bases for J; bases not matched to a gene: 2. CDR3 sequence reads: CASSLQGAEAFF. The CDR3 DNA reads as TGTGCCAGCAGCCTACAGGGGGCTGAAGCTTTCTTT. The variable domain in full, completed from reference TRBV5-5 and TRBJ1-1, reads DAGVTQSPTHLIKTRGQQVTLRCSPISGHKSVSWYQQVLGQGPQFIFQYYEKEERGRGNFPDRFSARQFPNYSSELNVNALLLGDSALYLCASSLQGAEAFFGQGTRLTVV.

This clone was seen once. This rearrangement joins TRBV27 to TRBJ2-6; weak D call: TRBD1 (5 bases). The CDR3 has 17 amino acids. CDR1 and CDR2 from the germline V gene are MNHEY and SMNVEV (reference sequence). V lost 6 bases, J lost 0 bases, and 15 bases lay in between. DNA for the CDR3: TGTGCCAGCAGCCCACACTCAGGGTTCTCTGGGGCCAACGTCCTGACTTTC. It is translated as CASSPHSGFSGANVLTF.

This chain connects TRBV19 to TRBJ2-2; D is undetermined. The CDR3 consists of 15 residues. The germline V gene has CDR1 LNHDA and CDR2 SQIVND (reference sequence). Between the trimmed V and J ends, which lost 4 bases and 0 bases, there was a span of 9 bases. The CDR3: CASSRRSANTGELFF. CDR3 nucleotide sequence: TGTGCCAGTAGTAGGCGGTCCGCGAACACCGGGGAGCTGTTTTTT.

This clone is classed as medium-sized. The CDR3 DNA sequence: TGTGCCATCAGTGCTGGGGCGGACGAGCAGTACTTC. This translates into CAISAGADEQYF. The gene calls are TRBV10-3 and TRBJ2-7, with D perhaps TRBD1 (5 bases). V lost 4 bases to trimming and J lost 5 bases, with 9 bases between them. CDR1 and CDR2 from the germline V gene are ENHRY and SYGVKD. This CDR3 contains 12 residues.